The 32 T cell receptor beta chains in this list originate from one sample, sequenced in a study of beta chain features in type 1 diabetes. Overall study findings and caveats: Moderate yet significant TCRB CDR3 shortening was seen in Type 1 diabetes patients in all four CD4+ subsets.

Expressed TCRB transcripts got sequenced, as all isolated RNA was reverse transcribed. Sequencing used immunoSEQ multiplex PCR; TCRdb keeps in-frame clones, though not all of them. This table holds 250,000 to 350,000 clones, roughly 15% found once. No cognate antigen is known for these TCRs. The sequencing sample was made of naive CD4+ T cells from blood. These receptors all come from a man aged 18 to 35 with type 1 diabetes.

The chain combines TRBV30 with TRBJ2-7, with D possibly matching TRBD1 (6 bases). Trimming removed 3 bases at V and 1 base at J, with 7 bases between. CDR3 length: 12 residues. Germline lookup yields CDR1 GTSNPN and CDR2 SVGIG (reference sequence). CDR3 in DNA: TGTGCCTGGAGGGACAGTTCCTACGAGCAGTACTTC. Translated: CAWRDSSYEQYF.

The gene calls are TRBV30 and TRBJ1-4, with D possibly TRBD1 on 5 matching bases. Germline values: CDR1 GTSNPN, CDR2 SVGIG (reference sequence). Trimming cost V 5 bases and J 8 bases, with 18 bases left between them. CDR3 size: 14 residues. As DNA, the CDR3 is TGTGCCTGGGCCCCAGGGAATTTTCAGGAAAAACTGTTTTTT. Its translation is CAWAPGNFQEKLFF.

The chain recombines TRBV28 with TRBJ2-3; 8 bases are a match to TRBD2. CDR3 length equals 14 residues. Trimming at V came to 7 bases and at J to 2 bases, leaving 5 bases not matched to a gene. The germline V gene has CDR1 MDHEN and CDR2 SYDVKM. CDR3 bases: TGTGCCAGCAATCCGGGAGGGGCCACAGATACGCAGTATTTT. Translation gives CASNPGGATDTQYF.

The gene calls are TRBV5-1 and TRBJ2-5; no definite D call. This CDR3 spans 13 amino acids. Per germline, CDR1 SGHRS and CDR2 YFSETQ. V was pared by 2 bases and J by 0 bases, with 5 bases between. CDR3 DNA sequence: TGCGCCAGCAGCTTTAGTAACCAAGAGACCCAGTACTTC. Translation: CASSFSNQETQYF.

This clone was counted a few times. The V gene is TRBV6-6, the J gene TRBJ1-5; tentatively, D is TRBD1 (6 bases). CDR1 and CDR2 from the germline V gene are MNHNY and SVGAGI (reference sequence). CDR3 length: 14 residues. The V end was cut by 7 bases, the J end by 5 bases, with 15 bases between. The DNA for the CDR3 is TGTGCCAGCAAACTCGGGGAGGGGGATCAGCCCCAGCATTTT. Translation gives CASKLGEGDQPQHF.

This clone was counted between two and nine times. The chain recombines TRBV18 with TRBJ2-1, with 10 bases fitting TRBD1. CDR3 size: 14 residues. J was trimmed by 7 bases and V by 5 bases; bases with no gene match: 5. Germline CDR1 KGHSH, CDR2 LQKENI. This chain's CDR3 is CASSYRQGANEQFF. The CDR3 nucleotides read TGTGCCAGCTCATATCGACAGGGGGCTAATGAGCAGTTCTTC.

The chain recombines TRBV30 with TRBJ2-7; 7 bases line up with TRBD2. Germline CDR1 and CDR2: GTSNPN and SVGIG (reference sequence). This CDR3 spans 13 amino acids. Trimming removed 5 bases from V and 2 bases from J; junction bases left unmatched: 6. The CDR3 loop is CAWAPGGPYEQYF. The CDR3 bases are TGTGCCTGGGCACCGGGAGGCCCCTACGAGCAGTACTTC.

The rearrangement uses TRBV18 and TRBJ2-1, with 11 bases identical to TRBD2. Germline values: CDR1 KGHSH, CDR2 LQKENI. The J segment lost 5 bases and the V segment lost 2 bases, leaving 2 bases of the junction unmatched. CDR3 length: 15 residues. The CDR3 loop reads CASSPGLAGDNEQFF. The CDR3 coding sequence is TGTGCCAGCTCACCAGGACTAGCGGGTGACAATGAGCAGTTCTTC. Based on the CDR3 plus reference TRBV18 and TRBJ2-1, the full variable domain is NAGVMQNPRHLVRRRGQEARLRCSPMKGHSHVYWYRQLPEEGLKFMVYLQKENIIDESGMPKERFSAEFPKEGPSILRIQQVVRGDSAAYFCASSPGLAGDNEQFFGPGTRLTVL.

This clone was seen only a few times. J is TRBJ2-5 and V is TRBV5-6; 11 bases agree with TRBD1. With 2 bases clipped from V and 6 bases from J, the junction kept 12 bases outside the gene matches. The V gene's germline CDR1 is SGHDT and CDR2 YYEEEE. The CDR3 loop spans 17 amino acids. DNA for the CDR3: TGTGCCAGCAGCTTTACTTGGGCTGGACAGGGGGCAAAGACCCAGTACTTC. This translates into CASSFTWAGQGAKTQYF.

This sequence joins TRBV7-2 and TRBJ2-5; D is uncertain. The germline V gene has CDR1 SGHTA and CDR2 FQGNSA. The CDR3 has 13 residues. The ends were cut back, 7 bases at V and 5 bases at J, with 14 bases in the middle. This CDR3 is CASTSEVSETQYF. In DNA, the CDR3 is TGTGCCAGCACCTCCGAGGTTAGCGAGACCCAGTACTTC.

The CDR3 loop is CSAATRYEQFF. The CDR3, as DNA: TGCAGTGCTGCCACTAGATATGAGCAGTTCTTC. The chain uses TRBV20-1 and TRBJ2-1; a possible D gene is TRBD2 (5 bases). V lost 5 bases, J lost 8 bases, and 10 bases lay in between. The CDR3 runs to 11 residues. From germline, CDR1 is DFQATT and CDR2 SNEGSKA (reference sequence).

This clone turned up a few times. The chain recombines TRBV5-4 with TRBJ2-7; 8 nucleotides line up with TRBD1. Germline V lookup: CDR1 SGHNT, CDR2 YYREEE (reference sequence). The CDR3 is made up of 14 amino acids. The ends lost 4 bases at V and 4 bases at J; junction bases unmatched: 7. CDR3 in amino acids: CASSHGDRPYEQYF. The CDR3 DNA is TGTGCCAGCAGCCATGGGGACAGGCCGTACGAGCAGTACTTC.

The chain joins TRBV30 to TRBJ1-5; the match to TRBD1 covers 8 bases. The CDR3 loop spans 17 amino acids. With V trimmed by 8 bases and J by 4 bases, 19 bases remained unmatched. Germline V gene lookup returns CDR1 GTSNPN and CDR2 SVGIG (reference sequence). CDR3 nucleotides: TGTGCCCTTACTGAAGGACAGGGAGTATCCCCGAATCAGCCCCAGCATTTT. The encoded protein is CALTEGQGVSPNQPQHF.

V gene TRBV4-3 combines with J gene TRBJ1-4; a possible D gene is TRBD1 (6 bases). The CDR3 runs to 13 residues. The germline V gene has CDR1 LGHNA and CDR2 YSLEER. V lost 4 bases, J lost 5 bases, and 8 bases lay in between. CDR3 protein: CASSLTGNEKLFF. CDR3 coding DNA: TGCGCCAGCAGCCTCACAGGGAATGAAAAACTGTTTTTT.

In its sample, this clone was seen a few times. The J gene is TRBJ2-2, the V gene TRBV29-1; a weak D match, TRBD2 (6 bases). The CDR3 sequence is 14 residues long. V was cut by 6 bases and J by 1 base, with 12 bases left in between. Germline V gene data show CDR1 as SQVTM and CDR2 as ANQGSEA. CDR3: CSVRGGLNTGELFF. The CDR3 DNA reads as TGCAGCGTGCGGGGTGGCCTGAACACCGGGGAGCTGTTTTTT.

This clone showed up just once. This chain uses TRBV10-2 with TRBJ2-3; 8 positions agree with TRBD2. This CDR3 region has 12 residues. V was clipped by 8 bases and J by 7 bases; unmatched bases: 5. CDR1 WSHSY and CDR2 SAAADI come from the germline V gene. The chain's CDR3 is CASSSSGNTQYF. CDR3 DNA sequence: TGCGCCAGCTCCAGTAGCGGGAATACGCAGTATTTT.

The rearrangement uses TRBV4-2 and TRBJ2-1; 8 nucleotides line up with TRBD2. The J segment lost 5 bases and the V segment lost 1 base, leaving 4 bases of the junction unmatched. The V gene's germline CDR1 is LGHNA and CDR2 YNFKEQ. The CDR3 has 15 amino acids. CDR3 coding DNA: TGTGCCAGCAGCCAAGGACTAGCGAGACACAATGAGCAGTTCTTC. Translation: CASSQGLARHNEQFF.

This clone appeared a few times. The chain joins TRBV28 to TRBJ2-3; TRBD2 matches at 10 bases. Germline trimming cut 9 bases from V and 4 bases from J; bases unmatched to any gene: 7. Germline loops: CDR1 MDHEN, CDR2 SYDVKM. CDR3 length equals 14 residues. The CDR3 coding sequence is TGTGCCAGGGAAAGCGGGAGGGCCGCAGATACGCAGTATTTT. Translation gives CARESGRAADTQYF.

This clone was detected a few times. The chain combines TRBV29-1 with TRBJ2-1; D gene uncertain. CDR3 length equals 12 residues. Germline CDR1 is SQVTM and CDR2 is ANQGSEA. The V gene lost 6 bases and the J gene lost 4 bases, with 10 bases spanning the gap. This CDR3 is CSVERSYNEQFF. CDR3 coding DNA: TGCAGCGTCGAGAGATCTTACAATGAGCAGTTCTTC.

This clone was seen a few times. The chain uses TRBV5-1 and TRBJ2-3; D unresolved. V gave up 5 bases and J gave up 2 bases, with 12 bases separating them. The CDR3 totals 14 residues. Germline values: CDR1 SGHRS, CDR2 YFSETQ. CDR3 amino acids: CASRYRSNTDTQYF. CDR3 in DNA: TGCGCCAGCAGATACCGGAGCAACACAGATACGCAGTATTTT.

This clone was detected a few times. The chain joins TRBV7-9 to TRBJ2-7, with D possibly matching TRBD2 (6 bases). Germline V gives CDR1 SEHNR, CDR2 FQNEAQ (reference sequence). V lost 5 bases, J lost 0 bases, and 14 bases lay in between. This CDR3 is built from 15 residues. The CDR3 nucleotides read TGTGCCAGCAGCCCGGGGGACTGGAGCTCCTACGAGCAGTACTTC. This encodes CASSPGDWSSYEQYF.

This chain links TRBV28 with TRBJ2-3; no clear D gene. Trimming took off 4 bases at V and 6 bases at J, with 11 bases between the two ends. The V gene's germline CDR1 is MDHEN and CDR2 SYDVKM. There are 13 residues in the CDR3. CDR3 protein: CASSSPSMDTQYF. The CDR3 bases are TGTGCCAGCAGTTCCCCCAGTATGGATACGCAGTATTTT.

This clone was seen a handful of times. The chain links TRBV30 to TRBJ2-5, with 7 bases fitting TRBD1. The CDR3 totals 13 residues. Germline V CDR1 and CDR2: GTSNPN, SVGIG (reference sequence). The V gene end was trimmed by 0 bases and the J gene end by 3 bases; junction bases not matched to a gene: 1. CDR3 loop: CAWSVGTEETQYF. The CDR3 DNA follows: TGTGCCTGGAGTGTAGGGACAGAAGAGACCCAGTACTTC.

This clone was found a few times. The chain uses TRBV9 and TRBJ2-7, with 8 bases aligning to TRBD2. The V segment lost 0 bases and the J segment 4 bases; nucleotides outside the gene matches: 6. The CDR3 is 15 amino acids. Looked up from germline, CDR1 is SGDLS and CDR2 is YYNGEE. The CDR3 nucleotides are TGTGCCAGCAGCGTAGCGGGAGGGCCGGGTTACGAGCAGTACTTC. This translates into CASSVAGGPGYEQYF.

The chain is built from TRBV10-2 and TRBJ2-6; D is possibly TRBD1 (7 bases). The CDR3 has 18 amino acids. Germline CDR1 reads WSHSY; CDR2 reads SAAADI. Trimming shortened V by 6 bases and J by 2 bases, and 20 bases separated the two germline ends. In DNA form, the CDR3 reads TGCGCCAGCAGCCCCCTTGGCAGGGGGGCGACTGGGGCCAACGTCCTGACTTTC. It is translated as CASSPLGRGATGANVLTF.

This clone was seen only a few times. The J gene is TRBJ2-3, the V gene TRBV27, with 9 bases lining up with TRBD2. In germline, CDR1 is MNHEY, CDR2 SMNVEV (reference sequence). This CDR3 has 14 residues. V lost 2 bases to trimming and J lost 7 bases; unmatched junction nucleotides: 4. The CDR3 nucleotides read TGTGCCAGCAGTTTAGCGGGGGGGCGAAATACGCAGTATTTT. Its translation: CASSLAGGRNTQYF.

This clone was seen a handful of times. This chain uses TRBV5-1 with TRBJ2-3, with a weak D call TRBD2 (6 bases). The CDR3 loop spans 16 amino acids. CDR1 is SGHRS and CDR2 is YFSETQ in the germline V gene. The V end lost 4 bases, the J end lost 2 bases, and 17 bases lay between the germline ends. Written as DNA, the CDR3 is TGCGCCAGCAGCGTCGGGACTCCTAGATTCACAGATACGCAGTATTTT. Translation: CASSVGTPRFTDTQYF.

This clone was picked up a small number of times. The genes are TRBV19 and TRBJ2-1, with D unresolved. V was trimmed by 1 base and J by 0 bases, leaving 13 bases between them. CDR1 is LNHDA, CDR2 SQIVND, per germline (reference sequence). CDR3 length: 17 residues. Here the CDR3 DNA reads TGTGCCAGTAGTATAGTAGGCGGTAACGGCTCCTACAATGAGCAGTTCTTC. It translates to CASSIVGGNGSYNEQFF. Variable domain in full (rest from reference TRBV19 and TRBJ2-1): DGGITQSPKYLFRKEGQNVTLSCEQNLNHDAMYWYRQDPGQGLRLIYYSQIVNDFQKGDIAEGYSVSREKKESFPLTVTSAQKNPTAFYLCASSIVGGNGSYNEQFFGPGTRLTVL.

This clone was found a few times. This chain connects TRBV9 to TRBJ1-2, with a weak D call TRBD1 (5 bases). The CDR3 extends over 17 amino acids. CDR1 and CDR2 from the germline V gene are SGDLS and YYNGEE. Trimming took 0 bases from V and 0 from J, leaving 15 bases between them. CDR3: CASSVVQGLRANYGYTF. CDR3 sequence (DNA): TGTGCCAGCAGCGTAGTCCAGGGTCTCCGTGCTAACTATGGCTACACCTTC.

Only a few counts were recorded for this clone. V usage is TRBV7-2 and J usage is TRBJ2-7, with 7 positions matching TRBD2. The junction had 10 bases not matched to a gene; V was cut back by 5 bases and J by 6 bases. The germline V gene has CDR1 SGHTA and CDR2 FQGNSA. The CDR3 extends over 14 amino acids. The CDR3 spells CASSQLATGREQYF. For the CDR3, the DNA is TGTGCCAGCAGCCAACTAGCGACCGGGCGCGAGCAGTACTTC.

The chain is built from TRBV25-1 and TRBJ1-6; D is unclear. The V and J ends lost 4 bases and 7 bases respectively, with 11 bases between them. Germline V CDR1 and CDR2: MGHDK, SYGVNS. CDR3 length: 14 residues. The CDR3 nucleotides read TGTGCCAGCAGTGGAGCGGGTTACAATTCACCCCTCCACTTT. Translation gives CASSGAGYNSPLHF.

This clone has more than one count but fewer than ten. The V gene is TRBV12-2, the J gene TRBJ2-6; TRBD2, as called in the table, went unchecked against the DNA. TRBV12-2 constitutes a pseudogene. CDR3 size: 14 residues. CDR3 loop: CASRLLAGANVLTF. CDR3 sequence (DNA): TGTGCAAGTCGCTTACTAGCTGGGGCCAACGTCCTGACTTTC.